This T cell receptor (beta chain) was captured in a study of T-cell reconstitution after alpha-beta-depleted transplantation in children. TCRbeta library preparation incorporated unique molecular identifiers. MiXCR was run by TCRdb on the PCR reads, yielding one entry per CDR3 protein. The data show roughly 670,000 distinct CDR3 sequences, roughly 13% seen once. This clonotype was found many times. This clonotype was sampled from a girl aged 2 to 9 with congenital amegakaryocytic thrombocytopenia, due to receive a stem cell transplant. The sequences come from PBMCs, collected before TCRalphabeta/CD19-depleted stem cell transplant.

The CDR3 reads CAISESRSSGSTDTQYF. In nucleotides, the CDR3 is TGTGCCATCAGTGAGTCGAGGTCTAGCGGGAGTACAGATACGCAGTATTTT. The rearrangement links TRBV10-3 to TRBJ2-3; 10 bases align to TRBD2. The V gene's germline CDR1 is ENHRY and CDR2 SYGVKD. V lost 0 bases, J lost 3 bases, and 6 bases stayed unmatched. This CDR3 spans 17 amino acids.